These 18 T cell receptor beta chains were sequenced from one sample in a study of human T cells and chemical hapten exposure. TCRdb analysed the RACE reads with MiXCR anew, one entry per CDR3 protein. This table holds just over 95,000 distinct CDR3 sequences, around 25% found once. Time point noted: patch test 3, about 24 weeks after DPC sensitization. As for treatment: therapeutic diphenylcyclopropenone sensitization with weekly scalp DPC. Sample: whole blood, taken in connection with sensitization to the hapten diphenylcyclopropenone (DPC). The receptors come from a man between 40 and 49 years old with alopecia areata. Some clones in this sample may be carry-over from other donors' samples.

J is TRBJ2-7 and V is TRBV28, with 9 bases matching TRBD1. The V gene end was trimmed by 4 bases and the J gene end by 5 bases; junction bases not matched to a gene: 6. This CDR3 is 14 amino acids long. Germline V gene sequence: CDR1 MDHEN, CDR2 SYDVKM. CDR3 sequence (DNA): TGTGCCAGCAGTTCCCGGGACAGGGCGGACGAGCAGTACTTC. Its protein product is CASSSRDRADEQYF. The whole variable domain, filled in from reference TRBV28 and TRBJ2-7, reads DVKVTQSSRYLVKRTGEKVFLECVQDMDHENMFWYRQDPGLGLRLIYFSYDVKMKEKGDIPEGYSVSREKKERFSLILESASTNQTSMYLCASSSRDRADEQYFGPGTRLTVT.

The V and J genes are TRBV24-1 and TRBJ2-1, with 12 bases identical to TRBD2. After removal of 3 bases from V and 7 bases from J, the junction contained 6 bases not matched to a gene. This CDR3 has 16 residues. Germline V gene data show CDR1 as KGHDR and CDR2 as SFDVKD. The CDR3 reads CATSDQLAGGENEQFF. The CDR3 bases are TGTGCCACCAGTGATCAACTAGCGGGAGGTGAAAATGAGCAGTTCTTC.

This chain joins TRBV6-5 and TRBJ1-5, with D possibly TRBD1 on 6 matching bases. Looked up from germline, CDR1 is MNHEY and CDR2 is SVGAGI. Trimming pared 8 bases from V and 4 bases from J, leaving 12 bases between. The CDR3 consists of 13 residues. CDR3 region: CASQRQGNQPQHF. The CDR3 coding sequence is TGTGCCAGCCAGCGCCAGGGGAATCAGCCCCAGCATTTT.

The CDR3 nucleotides read TGTGCGTCATCGGCAGCAAAATCCTACGAGCAGTACTTC. Residues: CASSAAKSYEQYF. V is TRBV12-3 or TRBV12-4 and J is TRBJ2-7; no definite D call. The CDR3 extends over 13 amino acids.

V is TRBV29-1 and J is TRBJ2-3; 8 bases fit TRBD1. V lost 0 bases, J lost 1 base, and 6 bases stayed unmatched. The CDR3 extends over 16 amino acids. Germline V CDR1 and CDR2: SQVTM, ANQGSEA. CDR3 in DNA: TGCAGCGTTGAAGACGAGGGACAGGACCGCACAGATACGCAGTATTTT. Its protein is CSVEDEGQDRTDTQYF.

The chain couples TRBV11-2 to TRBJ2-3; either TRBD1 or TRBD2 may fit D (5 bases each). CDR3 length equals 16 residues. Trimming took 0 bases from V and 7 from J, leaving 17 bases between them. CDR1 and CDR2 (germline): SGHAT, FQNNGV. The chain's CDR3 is CASSLDRAGTQYTQYF. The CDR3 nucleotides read TGTGCCAGCAGCTTAGATCGGGCAGGGACCCAATATACGCAGTATTTT.

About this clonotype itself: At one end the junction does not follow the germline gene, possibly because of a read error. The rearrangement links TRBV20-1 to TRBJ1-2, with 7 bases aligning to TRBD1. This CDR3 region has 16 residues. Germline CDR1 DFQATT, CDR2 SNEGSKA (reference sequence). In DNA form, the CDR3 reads TGCAGTGCTAGATTTGCCCGGACAGGATCTAACTATGGCGACACCTTC. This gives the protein CSARFARTGSNYGDTF.

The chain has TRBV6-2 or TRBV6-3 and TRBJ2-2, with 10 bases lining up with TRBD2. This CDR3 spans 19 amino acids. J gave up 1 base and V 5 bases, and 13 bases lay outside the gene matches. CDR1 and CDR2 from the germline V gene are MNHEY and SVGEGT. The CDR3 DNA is TGTGCCAGCAGTCCGCAGCGGGAGGGCCTACCCTTGAACACCGGGGAGCTGTTTTTT. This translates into CASSPQREGLPLNTGELFF.

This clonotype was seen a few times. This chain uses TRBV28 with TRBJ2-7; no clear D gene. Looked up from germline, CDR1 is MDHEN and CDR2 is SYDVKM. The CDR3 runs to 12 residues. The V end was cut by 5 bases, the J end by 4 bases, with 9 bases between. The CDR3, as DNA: TGTGCCAGCAGTATCGGGTCATACGAGCAGTACTTC. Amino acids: CASSIGSYEQYF.

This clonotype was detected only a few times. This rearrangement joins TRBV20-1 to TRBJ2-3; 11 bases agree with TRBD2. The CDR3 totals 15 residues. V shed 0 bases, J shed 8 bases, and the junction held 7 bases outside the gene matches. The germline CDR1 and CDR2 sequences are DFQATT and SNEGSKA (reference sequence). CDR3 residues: CSARDPGLADFTQYF. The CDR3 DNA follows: TGCAGTGCTAGAGATCCGGGACTAGCGGACTTTACGCAGTATTTT.

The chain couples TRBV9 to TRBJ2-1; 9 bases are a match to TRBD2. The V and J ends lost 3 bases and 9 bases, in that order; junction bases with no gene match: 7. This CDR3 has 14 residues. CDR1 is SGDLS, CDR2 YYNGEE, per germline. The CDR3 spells CASSAEGAGGEQFF. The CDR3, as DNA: TGTGCCAGCAGCGCCGAAGGAGCGGGAGGTGAGCAGTTCTTC.

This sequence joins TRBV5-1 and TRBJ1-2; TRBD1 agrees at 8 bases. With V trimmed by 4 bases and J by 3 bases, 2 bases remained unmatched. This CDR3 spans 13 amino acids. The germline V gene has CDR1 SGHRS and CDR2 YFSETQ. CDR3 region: CASSMTGDYGYTF. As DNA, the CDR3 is TGCGCCAGCAGCATGACAGGGGACTATGGCTACACCTTC.

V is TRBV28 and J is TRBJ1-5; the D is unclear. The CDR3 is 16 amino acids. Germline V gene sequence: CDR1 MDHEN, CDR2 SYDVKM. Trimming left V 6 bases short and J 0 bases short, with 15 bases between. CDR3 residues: CASRPVQSVSNQPQHF. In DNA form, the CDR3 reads TGTGCCAGCAGGCCCGTACAGAGTGTTAGCAATCAGCCCCAGCATTTT.

The CDR3 loop is CASSPLAGGPYNEQFF. The DNA for the CDR3 is TGTGCCAGCAGTCCACTAGCGGGAGGCCCCTACAATGAGCAGTTCTTC. J is TRBJ2-1 and V is TRBV27, with 12 nucleotides matching TRBD2. The CDR3 loop spans 16 amino acids. J lost 2 bases, V lost 5 bases, and 4 bases had no gene match. From germline, CDR1 is MNHEY and CDR2 SMNVEV (reference sequence).

The CDR3 protein is CASSETRGSYQETQYF. The CDR3 nucleotides are TGTGCCAGCAGTGAAACTCGCGGGAGTTACCAAGAGACCCAGTACTTC. The genes are TRBV6-1 and TRBJ2-5; 7 bases match TRBD2. Germline CDR1 reads MNHNS; CDR2 reads SASEGT. V was clipped by 2 bases and J by 0 bases; unmatched bases: 6. The CDR3 is made up of 16 amino acids.

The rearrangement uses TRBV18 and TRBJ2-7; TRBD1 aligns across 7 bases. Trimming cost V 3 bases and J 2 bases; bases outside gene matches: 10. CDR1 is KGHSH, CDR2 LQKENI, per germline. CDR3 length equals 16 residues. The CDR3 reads CASSPTGAGGTYEQYF. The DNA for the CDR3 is TGTGCCAGCTCACCCACTGGGGCAGGGGGAACCTACGAGCAGTACTTC.

CDR3: CASSKGGSYNEQFF. The CDR3 nucleotides read TGTGCCAGCAGTAAAGGGGGCTCCTACAATGAGCAGTTCTTC. The V and J genes are TRBV6-5 and TRBJ2-1; TRBD1 is a possible D gene (6 bases). The CDR3 spans 14 residues. CDR1 is MNHEY and CDR2 is SVGAGI in the germline V gene. Trimming took 5 bases from V and 0 from J, leaving 8 bases between them.

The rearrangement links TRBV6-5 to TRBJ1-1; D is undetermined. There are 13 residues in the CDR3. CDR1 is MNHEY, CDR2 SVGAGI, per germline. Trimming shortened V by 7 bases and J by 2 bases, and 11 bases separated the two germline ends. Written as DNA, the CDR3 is TGTGCCAGCAAAAGGCGCTTCAACACTGAAGCTTTCTTT. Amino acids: CASKRRFNTEAFF.